The 22 T cell receptor beta chains reported below all come from one sample, sequenced in a study of T cell repertoires in cytomegalovirus infection. TCRdb re-called the reads with MiXCR, one entry per CDR3 protein. This sample has around 350,000 distinct CDR3 sequences, with 15% to 20% found just once. Sequenced sample: PBMCs. The receptor set was obtained from a human donor in good health (CMV status not recorded). Some clones in this sample may be carry-over from other donors' samples.

This clonotype was detected only a few times. This sequence joins TRBV29-1 and TRBJ2-3; 14 nucleotides agree with TRBD2. With 4 bases clipped from V and 1 base from J, the junction kept 4 bases outside the gene matches. CDR1 is SQVTM, CDR2 ANQGSEA, per germline. CDR3 length: 16 residues. In nucleotides, the CDR3 is TGCAGCGTTGCGAGACTAGCGGGGGGGGGCACAGATACGCAGTATTTT. Translating it yields CSVARLAGGGTDTQYF.

In its sample, this clonotype was seen many times. This chain links TRBV28 with TRBJ1-1; the D is unclear. In germline, CDR1 is MDHEN, CDR2 SYDVKM. The CDR3 consists of 12 residues. V gave up 6 bases and J gave up 4 bases, with 9 bases separating them. The CDR3 DNA follows: TGTGCCAGCAGCCTAGTCGCCACTGAAGCTTTCTTT. Its protein is CASSLVATEAFF.

There are a few counts of this clonotype. The chain combines TRBV4-2 with TRBJ2-2; D is undetermined. This CDR3 is built from 15 residues. V gave up 0 bases and J gave up 5 bases, with 10 bases separating them. Germline V CDR1 and CDR2: LGHNA, YNFKEQ. CDR3 nucleotides: TGTGCCAGCAGCCAAGAGGTCTGGGAAACCGGGGAGCTGTTTTTT. Its translation: CASSQEVWETGELFF.

This clonotype occurred a few times. The gene calls are TRBV4-3 and TRBJ2-3; D remains ambiguous. The CDR3 has 15 amino acids. V lost 0 bases and J 0 bases, leaving 7 bases between the germline ends. Germline values: CDR1 LGHNA, CDR2 YSLEER. Here the CDR3 DNA reads TGCGCCAGCAGCCAAGAGAAGGCTAGCACAGATACGCAGTATTTT. This translates into CASSQEKASTDTQYF.

This clonotype was observed many times. The chain is built from TRBV12-3 or TRBV12-4 and TRBJ1-2; 10 bases line up with TRBD1. V lost 6 bases and J lost 7; bases outside the gene matches: 11. The CDR3 spans 15 residues. The CDR3 DNA sequence: TGTGCCAGCAGCCGTCCGGGACAGGGGTTTCTTGGCTACACCTTC. Its protein product is CASSRPGQGFLGYTF.

This clonotype was seen many times. The chain uses TRBV12-3 or TRBV12-4 and TRBJ2-5, with 10 positions matching TRBD1. The CDR3 is 16 residues long. V was clipped by 6 bases and J by 1 base; unmatched bases: 8. The CDR3 spells CASSTGTGALQETQYF. The CDR3 DNA follows: TGTGCCAGCAGCACCGGGACAGGGGCACTCCAAGAGACCCAGTACTTC.

The chain recombines TRBV6-8 with TRBJ2-7, with 10 bases fitting TRBD2. Germline V gene lookup returns CDR1 MNHGY and CDR2 SAAAGT. The J segment lost 5 bases and the V segment lost 2 bases, leaving 9 bases of the junction unmatched. This CDR3 has 16 amino acids. In nucleotides, the CDR3 is TGTGCCAGCAGTTACAACGGAGCGGGAGGGCCGGACGAGCAGTACTTC. Its translation is CASSYNGAGGPDEQYF.

The J gene is TRBJ2-7, the V gene TRBV18; D remains unclear. CDR1 and CDR2 from the germline V gene are KGHSH and LQKENI. The V end was cut by 6 bases, the J end by 6 bases, with 15 bases between. The CDR3 extends over 13 amino acids. This CDR3 is CASSPADDSEQYF. The CDR3 bases are TGTGCCAGCTCGCCGGCGGACGATAGCGAGCAGTACTTC.

V is TRBV28 and J is TRBJ2-3; no firm D call. V was shortened by 2 bases and J by 0 bases, with 15 bases between the two germline ends. Germline CDR1 and CDR2: MDHEN and SYDVKM. The CDR3 sequence is 17 residues long. The CDR3: CASSLEGAWSSTDTQYF. For the CDR3, the DNA is TGTGCCAGCAGTTTAGAAGGAGCGTGGTCTAGCACAGATACGCAGTATTTT.

At least ten counts were recorded for this clonotype. The chain carries TRBV7-8 and TRBJ2-7; a possible D gene is TRBD1 (6 bases). The germline gives CDR1 SGHVS, CDR2 FQNEAQ. Trimming cost V 4 bases and J 5 bases, with 12 bases left between them. The CDR3 covers 13 residues. CDR3: CASSWTEDDEQYF. Written as DNA, the CDR3 is TGTGCCAGCAGCTGGACAGAAGATGACGAGCAGTACTTC. The whole variable domain, filled in from reference TRBV7-8 and TRBJ2-7, reads GAGVSQSPRYKVAKRGQDVALRCDPISGHVSLFWYQQALGQGPEFLTYFQNEAQLDKSGLPSDRFFAERPEGSVSTLKIQRTQQEDSAVYLCASSWTEDDEQYFGPGTRLTVT.

Ten or more counts support this clonotype. The chain links TRBV6-6 to TRBJ1-1; no firm D call. This CDR3 is 13 amino acids long. Germline loops: CDR1 MNHNY, CDR2 SVGAGI (reference sequence). Trimming removed 0 bases at V and 5 bases at J, with 7 bases between. CDR3 sequence reads: CASSYSRATEAFF. The CDR3 DNA sequence: TGTGCCAGCAGTTACTCGAGGGCGACTGAAGCTTTCTTT.

The chain recombines TRBV6-2 or TRBV6-3 with TRBJ2-2; D gene uncertain. Trimming removed 4 bases from V and 8 bases from J, with 11 bases in between. The germline gives CDR1 MNHEY, CDR2 SVGEGT. The CDR3 runs 13 residues. CDR3 amino acids: CASSSHSAGELFF. The CDR3 bases are TGTGCCAGCAGTTCCCACAGCGCTGGGGAGCTGTTTTTT.

The chain carries TRBV6-2 or TRBV6-3 and TRBJ1-4; D ambiguous. Germline V gene data show CDR1 as MNHEY and CDR2 as SVGEGT. V was clipped by 6 bases and J by 5 bases, with 13 bases between them. The CDR3 runs to 14 residues. This chain's CDR3 is CASRNTGGNEKLFF. The CDR3 nucleotides read TGTGCCAGCAGAAACACGGGAGGCAATGAAAAACTGTTTTTT.

This clonotype was recorded only once. This chain uses TRBV2 with TRBJ2-2, with 9 bases aligning to TRBD1. CDR1 SNHLY and CDR2 FYNNEI come from the germline V gene. V shed 6 bases, J shed 5 bases, and the junction held 4 bases outside the gene matches. The length of the CDR3 is 14 residues. CDR3 sequence reads: CASRMTGGTGELFF. The CDR3 DNA reads TGTGCCAGCAGAATGACAGGGGGGACCGGGGAGCTGTTTTTT.

This clonotype was recorded many times. The chain uses TRBV7-2 and TRBJ1-1; D is ambiguous. The CDR3 runs 13 residues. The V and J ends lost 2 bases and 8 bases respectively, with 12 bases between them. Per the germline V gene, CDR1 is SGHTA and CDR2 is FQGNSA. The CDR3 protein is CASSLLISGEAFF. The CDR3 DNA reads TGTGCCAGCAGCTTATTGATTTCGGGGGAAGCTTTCTTT. Looking up the rest from reference TRBV7-2 and TRBJ1-1 gives the full variable domain: GAGVSQSPSNKVTEKGKDVELRCDPISGHTALYWYRQSLGQGLEFLIYFQGNSAPDKSGLPSDRFSAERTGGSVSTLTIQRTQQEDSAVYLCASSLLISGEAFFGQGTRLTVV.

This clonotype has more than one count but fewer than ten. The rearrangement links TRBV20-1 to TRBJ2-1; 7 bases align to TRBD1. V was clipped by 3 bases and J by 6 bases; unmatched bases: 14. The CDR3 has 16 amino acids. CDR1 DFQATT and CDR2 SNEGSKA come from the germline V gene (reference sequence). The CDR3 loop is CSASDYVRQGRNEQFF. CDR3 in DNA: TGCAGTGCTAGTGATTACGTTAGACAGGGTCGCAATGAGCAGTTCTTC.

This clonotype was detected a few times. Just one base apart from a much larger clone, this may be a read error. The V call is TRBV7-2, the J call TRBJ2-7, with 11 bases lining up with TRBD2. CDR3 length equals 15 residues. Germline V gene data show CDR1 as SGHTA and CDR2 as FQGNSA. V lost 3 bases, J lost 2 bases, and 3 bases stayed unmatched. CDR3 DNA sequence: TGTGCCAGCAGCTTTCGACTAGCGGGGACCTACGAGCAGTACTTC. As protein: CASSFRLAGTYEQYF.

This clonotype was picked up a small number of times. A read error may produce the germline difference seen at one junction end. The V and J genes are TRBV7-2 and TRBJ2-2; 12 nucleotides line up with TRBD2. The CDR3 length is 15 residues. Per germline, CDR1 SGHTA and CDR2 FQGNSA. The CDR3 coding sequence is TGTGCCAGCAGCCTAGCGGGAGGGACCACCGGGGAGCTGTTTTTT. Protein sequence: CASSLAGGTTGELFF.

The genes are TRBV12-3 or TRBV12-4 and TRBJ1-2, with D maybe TRBD1 (6 bases). With 6 bases removed from V and 2 bases from J, the gap between germline ends came to 19 bases. The CDR3 loop spans 16 amino acids. As DNA, the CDR3 is TGTGCCAGCAGCTGGGACATTCTGTTCCCGAACTATGGCTACACCTTC. This gives the protein CASSWDILFPNYGYTF.

The chain combines TRBV28 with TRBJ1-5, with D possibly TRBD1 on 6 matching bases. Germline CDR1 MDHEN, CDR2 SYDVKM. The CDR3 contains 14 residues. V lost 5 bases, J lost 6 bases, and 14 bases lay in between. Written as DNA, the CDR3 is TGTGCCAGCAGTGGAACAGGGTTGGTTCAGCCCCAGCATTTT. Its protein is CASSGTGLVQPQHF.

This clonotype was counted between two and nine times. The genes are TRBV12-3 or TRBV12-4 and TRBJ1-2; 7 bases align to TRBD1. The V and J ends lost 0 bases and 10 bases, in that order; junction bases with no gene match: 5. The CDR3 consists of 13 residues. CDR3 loop: CASSLAGQAPYTF. The CDR3 coding sequence is TGTGCCAGCAGTTTAGCTGGACAGGCGCCCTACACCTTC.

The table lists this clonotype with many counts. The chain joins TRBV7-2 to TRBJ1-6; 9 positions agree with TRBD1. J gave up 6 bases and V 2 bases, and 2 bases lay outside the gene matches. Germline assignment: CDR1 SGHTA and CDR2 FQGNSA. The CDR3 totals 15 residues. This CDR3 reads CASSLRGQGNSPLHF. The CDR3 nucleotides are TGTGCCAGCAGCTTACGGGGACAGGGTAATTCACCCCTCCACTTT. Supplemented by reference TRBV7-2 and TRBJ1-6, the full variable domain reads GAGVSQSPSNKVTEKGKDVELRCDPISGHTALYWYRQSLGQGLEFLIYFQGNSAPDKSGLPSDRFSAERTGGSVSTLTIQRTQQEDSAVYLCASSLRGQGNSPLHFGNGTRLTVT.